This T cell receptor (beta chain) derives from a study of T cell clonality in common variable immunodeficiency. Findings of the study overall: Common variable immunodeficiency TCR beta sequences reportedly had fewer deletions and N-nucleotide insertions. CVID subjects showed higher TCRbeta clonality than healthy controls. What drives increased CVID clonality needs T cell subpopulation sequencing.

This clone has just a few counts. What it binds is not known. Aged about 8 to 64 years, CVID subjects averaged approximately 36 years old. All CVID subjects were on immunoglobulin replacement for at least one year. Some clones are missing from TCRdb's copy, which holds only in-frame ones; the method was immunoSEQ multiplex PCR. This sample comprises around 19,000 clones, none seen once only. This clonotype was obtained from a human donor with common variable immunodeficiency. Sequenced sample: peripheral blood mononuclear cells.

The CDR3 is CASSFRTGGTDTQYF. The part of the CDR3 DNA that was read is TGCGCCAGCAGCTTTCGAACAGGGGGCACAGATACG. The chain is built from TRBV5-1 and TRBJ2-3, with 7 bases matching TRBD1. The read falls 3 residues short of the CDR3 end, and the missing part is taken from the germline J gene. V trimming: 2 bases; J trimming: 1 base; junction bases outside the gene matches: 4. The length of the CDR3 is 15 residues. Germline CDR1 and CDR2: SGHRS and YFSETQ.